This TCR beta chain comes out of a study of T cell responses to AZD1222 COVID-19 vaccine. Study outcomes and limitations: Donors in the cohort were predominantly white British and more often female, and clonal diversity was possibly underestimated. In the spike-specific TCR repertoire, nearly half reportedly target unmutated variant regions.

Sequencing used immunoSEQ multiplex PCR; TCRdb keeps in-frame clones, though not all of them. The sample yields about 140,000 clones, about 90% seen once. This CDR3 is 12 amino acids long. V gave up 2 bases and J gave up 1 base, with 5 bases separating them. CDR1 GTSNPN and CDR2 SVGIG come from the germline V gene (reference sequence). For this clone: What it binds is not known.

This chain links TRBV30 with TRBJ2-5; D gene uncertain. This sequence originates from an adult who received the MenACWY meningococcal vaccine as a control. The sequenced sample was peripheral blood, obtained 28 days after the second dose of the MenACWY control vaccine. This CDR3 is CAWSSAQETQYF. DNA of the CDR3: TGTGCCTGGAGTTCCGCCCAAGAGACCCAGTACTTC.